What follows is one T cell receptor beta chain and its context. TCRdb independently ran MiXCR on the 5' RACE reads; one entry per CDR3 protein. The top ten hold about 2% of the sample, which has 20,000 to 25,000 distinct CDR3 sequences, less than 40% seen once. The sample consisted of tumor-infiltrating naive CD4+ T cells sorted from the breast tumor. Subset reported: naive CD4+ T cells, CD4+CD45RA+CD25-. This TCR was sampled from a female donor with breast cancer.

The CDR3: CASSRTSGRVCDEQFF. The CDR3, as DNA: TGTGCCAGCAGCCGGACTAGCGGGAGAGTATGCGATGAGCAGTTCTTC. The chain is built from TRBV7-9 and TRBJ2-1; 13 nucleotides line up with TRBD2. CDR3 size: 16 residues. CDR1 and CDR2 from the germline V gene are SEHNR and FQNEAQ (reference sequence). Trimming took 5 bases from V and 8 from J; bases not matched to a gene: 9. The complete variable domain, with remaining parts taken from reference TRBV7-9 and TRBJ2-1, reads DTGVSQNPRHKITKRGQNVTFRCDPISEHNRLYWYRQTLGQGPEFLTYFQNEAQLEKSRLLSDRFSAERPKGSFSTLEIQRTEQGDSAMYLCASSRTSGRVCDEQFFGPGTRLTVL.